A single sample is the source of the 24 T cell receptor beta chains below, sequenced in a study of blood T cells in healthy people across ages. A second about 7 to 12 cycle PCR used barcoded and J-beta primers. From the 5' RACE reads, TCRdb called clonotypes with MiXCR, one entry per CDR3 protein. The sample records 600,000 to 800,000 distinct CDR3 sequences, roughly 21% being singletons. Material for sequencing was blood. The receptors here all came from a man aged 65 to 79 in good health.

V usage is TRBV20-1 and J usage is TRBJ1-1; TRBD1 is a possible D gene (6 bases). Germline V gives CDR1 DFQATT, CDR2 SNEGSKA (reference sequence). The CDR3 extends over 12 amino acids. The CDR3 region is CRTRDMNTEAFF. CDR3 DNA: TGCAGAACCAGGGACATGAACACTGAAGCTTTCTTT.

The chain combines TRBV3-1 with TRBJ2-7; 8 bases map to TRBD1. Germline V CDR1 and CDR2: LGHDT, YNNKEL (reference sequence). Trimming cost V 5 bases and J 7 bases; bases outside gene matches: 10. The length of the CDR3 is 14 residues. This chain's CDR3 is CASSRDLDRVEQYF. The DNA for the CDR3 is TGTGCCAGCAGCAGAGACTTGGACAGGGTTGAGCAGTACTTC.

The chain links TRBV20-1 to TRBJ2-5; TRBD2 aligns across 7 bases. The CDR3 length is 13 residues. Germline values: CDR1 DFQATT, CDR2 SNEGSKA (reference sequence). The J segment lost 9 bases and the V segment lost 1 base, leaving 8 bases of the junction unmatched. The CDR3 region is CSARGASGVAQYF. The CDR3 DNA reads as TGCAGTGCTAGAGGGGCTAGCGGAGTGGCCCAGTACTTC.

This clonotype has just a few counts. At one boundary the junction diverges from the germline segment, which might be a read error. This chain connects TRBV20-1 to TRBJ2-1; weak D call: TRBD2 (7 bases). Germline V gene lookup returns CDR1 DFQATT and CDR2 SNEGSKA (reference sequence). This CDR3 comprises 15 residues. The CDR3 bases are TGCAGTGTTAGAGATGGGGGCGGGAGCGGTAATGAGCAGTTCTTC. It codes for CSVRDGGGSGNEQFF.

On this clonotype: Since a much larger clone is just one base distant, this may be a read error. The V gene is TRBV20-1, the J gene TRBJ2-5, with D possibly matching TRBD2 (5 bases). The J call is doubtful: the DNA matches TRBJ2-7 better. The CDR3 extends over 14 amino acids. The germline gives CDR1 DFQATT, CDR2 SNEGSKA (reference sequence). Here the CDR3 reads CSAGVEGTRNEQYF. In nucleotides, the CDR3 is TGCAGTGCTGGAGTAGAGGGTACTAGAAACGAGCAGTACTTC.

The chain joins TRBV29-1 to TRBJ2-1; 11 bases agree with TRBD2. Germline trimming cut 6 bases from V and 9 bases from J; bases unmatched to any gene: 7. Germline V lookup: CDR1 SQVTM, CDR2 ANQGSEA. The CDR3 has 13 amino acids. Here the CDR3 reads CSVHSGRAGEQFF. The CDR3 DNA is TGCAGCGTACATAGCGGGAGGGCGGGTGAGCAGTTCTTC.

The chain uses TRBV5-1 and TRBJ2-1; D uncertain. From germline, CDR1 is SGHRS and CDR2 YFSETQ. V shed 2 bases and J shed 2 bases, with 11 bases lying between them. There are 15 residues in the CDR3. The chain's CDR3 is CASSLRLGPYNEQFF. The CDR3 coding sequence is TGCGCCAGCAGCTTAAGGCTAGGGCCCTACAATGAGCAGTTCTTC.

The chain joins TRBV6-1 to TRBJ1-1, with D perhaps matching TRBD1 (5 bases). This CDR3 has 15 residues. Germline loops: CDR1 MNHNS, CDR2 SASEGT. V was clipped by 6 bases and J by 0 bases, with 14 bases between them. The CDR3 here is CASSVDRIMNTEAFF. DNA of the CDR3: TGTGCCAGCAGCGTCGACAGAATAATGAACACTGAAGCTTTCTTT.

This clonotype was detected only a few times. This chain uses TRBV12-5 with TRBJ2-5; unclear D gene. Germline assignment: CDR1 LGHNT and CDR2 FRNRAP. The CDR3 has 14 residues. Trimming removed 3 bases from V and 5 bases from J, with 13 bases in between. Here the CDR3 reads CASGFRGSSETQYF. The CDR3 DNA reads TGTGCTAGTGGTTTTAGAGGTAGCTCGGAGACCCAGTACTTC. The full variable domain, its missing parts supplied by reference TRBV12-5 and TRBJ2-5, is DARVTQTPRHKVTEMGQEVTMRCQPILGHNTVFWYRQTMMQGLELLAYFRNRAPLDDSGMPKDRFSAEMPDATLATLKIQPSEPRDSAVYFCASGFRGSSETQYFGPGTRLLVL.

This sequence joins TRBV5-1 and TRBJ2-3, with no clear D. The V end was cut by 0 bases, the J end by 1 base, with 15 bases between. Looked up from germline, CDR1 is SGHRS and CDR2 is YFSETQ. CDR3 size: 17 residues. CDR3 region: CASSLAQAPTRTDTQYF. The DNA for the CDR3 is TGCGCCAGCAGCTTGGCGCAGGCCCCAACACGCACAGATACGCAGTATTTT.

This clonotype has at least ten counts. V gene TRBV4-1 combines with J gene TRBJ2-2, with D possibly matching TRBD2 (5 bases). The CDR3 extends over 14 amino acids. V was pared by 2 bases and J by 6 bases, with 10 bases between. CDR1 and CDR2 from the germline V gene are MGHRA and YSYEKL. The CDR3: CASSQTGMPGELFF. Written as DNA, the CDR3 is TGCGCCAGCAGCCAAACGGGAATGCCCGGGGAGCTGTTTTTT.

The gene calls are TRBV9 and TRBJ2-5; perhaps D is TRBD1 or TRBD2 (6 bases each). Per germline, CDR1 SGDLS and CDR2 YYNGEE. This CDR3 contains 17 residues. V was pared by 0 bases and J by 5 bases, with 20 bases between. The CDR3 loop is CASSVGKGGGRMETQYF. The CDR3 nucleotides are TGTGCCAGCAGCGTAGGGAAAGGGGGAGGTCGTATGGAGACCCAGTACTTC.

This clonotype has a handful of counts. The chain is built from TRBV7-6 and TRBJ1-4; D remains unclear. V dropped 5 bases and J dropped 0 bases, with 22 bases sitting between them. The length of the CDR3 is 19 residues. Germline CDR1 and CDR2: SGHVS and FNYEAQ. CDR3 in DNA: TGTGCCAGCAGCCCGGACCCGGCAGTGGGAACAGCAACTAATGAAAAACTGTTTTTT. Translation gives CASSPDPAVGTATNEKLFF.

This clonotype was detected many times. The CDR3 bases are TGTGCCAGCTGGCAGGGAACCTACAATGAGCAGTTCTTC. Protein sequence: CASWQGTYNEQFF. The chain recombines TRBV27 with TRBJ2-1, with D possibly TRBD1 on 5 matching bases. CDR1 is MNHEY, CDR2 SMNVEV, per germline (reference sequence). Trimming shortened V by 8 bases and J by 2 bases, and 10 bases separated the two germline ends. The CDR3 extends over 13 amino acids.

The chain has TRBV2 and TRBJ2-6, with 10 bases identical to TRBD1. CDR1 is SNHLY, CDR2 FYNNEI, per germline. CDR3 size: 16 residues. Trimming took 6 bases from V and 2 from J; bases not matched to a gene: 4. The CDR3: CASSRDRGPGANVLTF. As DNA, the CDR3 is TGTGCCAGCAGCCGTGACAGGGGGCCTGGGGCCAACGTCCTGACTTTC.

The sample holds a few counts of this clonotype. The chain combines TRBV7-2 with TRBJ2-5; TRBD2 aligns across 7 bases. With 0 bases clipped from V and 0 bases from J, the junction kept 4 bases outside the gene matches. The V gene's germline CDR1 is SGHTA and CDR2 FQGNSA. The CDR3 is made up of 16 amino acids. CDR3 loop: CASSLAPLADQETQYF. In DNA, the CDR3 is TGTGCCAGCAGCTTAGCTCCCCTAGCGGACCAAGAGACCCAGTACTTC. Full variable domain (remainder filled in from reference TRBV7-2 and TRBJ2-5): GAGVSQSPSNKVTEKGKDVELRCDPISGHTALYWYRQSLGQGLEFLIYFQGNSAPDKSGLPSDRFSAERTGGSVSTLTIQRTQQEDSAVYLCASSLAPLADQETQYFGPGTRLLVL.

The chain is built from TRBV6-5 and TRBJ2-5, with D uncertain. V was shortened by 6 bases and J by 5 bases, with 16 bases between the two germline ends. CDR3 size: 14 residues. Germline V gene data show CDR1 as MNHEY and CDR2 as SVGAGI. The chain's CDR3 is CASRPGRRSETQYF. Written as DNA, the CDR3 is TGTGCCAGCAGGCCGGGTCGTCGTAGCGAGACCCAGTACTTC.

This clonotype was found many times. The CDR3 DNA reads TGTGCCAGCTCACCATCGGGCGGGGGGAATGAGCAGTTCTTC. Protein product: CASSPSGGGNEQFF. The gene calls are TRBV18 and TRBJ2-1; 8 bases map to TRBD2. Germline lookup yields CDR1 KGHSH and CDR2 LQKENI. The CDR3 totals 14 residues. The J segment lost 7 bases and the V segment lost 2 bases, leaving 4 bases of the junction unmatched.

This clonotype was counted only a few times. The chain carries TRBV11-3 and TRBJ2-1, with TRBD2 matching over 10 bases. Germline V gives CDR1 SGHNT, CDR2 YENEEA. Unmatched junction bases numbered 7, after V lost 1 base and J lost 4 bases. CDR3 size: 17 residues. DNA of the CDR3: TGTGCCAGCAGCTTAGCTGGCCGGACTAGCGGTTACAATGAGCAGTTCTTC. Translating gives CASSLAGRTSGYNEQFF.

Ten or more counts support this clonotype. The chain employs TRBV5-1 and TRBJ2-3, with 7 bases matching TRBD1. The V gene's germline CDR1 is SGHRS and CDR2 YFSETQ. The CDR3 contains 15 residues. J was trimmed by 0 bases and V by 3 bases; bases with no gene match: 4. The CDR3 here is CASSSDRVSTDTQYF. The CDR3, as DNA: TGCGCCAGCAGCTCCGACAGGGTTAGCACAGATACGCAGTATTTT.

The chain combines TRBV5-1 with TRBJ1-4; possible D gene TRBD1, 5 bases. The CDR3 contains 14 residues. Germline V gene lookup returns CDR1 SGHRS and CDR2 YFSETQ. Trimming pared 4 bases from V and 6 bases from J, leaving 13 bases between. CDR3 amino acids: CASSLDKPDEKLFF. The CDR3 DNA follows: TGCGCCAGCAGCCTGGACAAGCCCGATGAAAAACTGTTTTTT.

This clonotype was observed a few times. The chain recombines TRBV5-6 with TRBJ2-4; 8 nucleotides agree with TRBD1. J lost 6 bases, V lost 4 bases, and 6 bases had no gene match. Germline values: CDR1 SGHDT, CDR2 YYEEEE. The CDR3 loop spans 14 amino acids. The CDR3 here is CASSPTGDSNIQYF. CDR3 bases: TGTGCCAGCAGCCCGACAGGGGATTCAAACATTCAGTACTTC.

The genes are TRBV11-2 and TRBJ2-7, with 10 bases identical to TRBD1. The V gene's germline CDR1 is SGHAT and CDR2 FQNNGV. The J segment lost 5 bases and the V segment lost 5 bases, leaving 9 bases of the junction unmatched. The CDR3 contains 15 residues. This chain's CDR3 is CASSINRDRGHEQYF. CDR3 DNA sequence: TGTGCCAGCAGCATCAACCGGGACAGGGGCCACGAGCAGTACTTC.

Notes on this clonotype: Sequence at one end of the junction differs from germline and may be a read error. The chain recombines TRBV6-2 or TRBV6-3 with TRBJ2-7, with D maybe TRBD2 (6 bases). The DNA matches TRBJ2-5 better at its end, which makes the J call doubtful. Germline CDR1 and CDR2: MNHEY and SVGEGT. The length of the CDR3 is 13 residues. CDR3 loop: CAGRLSGQETQYF. The CDR3 nucleotides are TGTGCCGGCAGGCTTAGCGGCCAAGAGACCCAGTACTTC.